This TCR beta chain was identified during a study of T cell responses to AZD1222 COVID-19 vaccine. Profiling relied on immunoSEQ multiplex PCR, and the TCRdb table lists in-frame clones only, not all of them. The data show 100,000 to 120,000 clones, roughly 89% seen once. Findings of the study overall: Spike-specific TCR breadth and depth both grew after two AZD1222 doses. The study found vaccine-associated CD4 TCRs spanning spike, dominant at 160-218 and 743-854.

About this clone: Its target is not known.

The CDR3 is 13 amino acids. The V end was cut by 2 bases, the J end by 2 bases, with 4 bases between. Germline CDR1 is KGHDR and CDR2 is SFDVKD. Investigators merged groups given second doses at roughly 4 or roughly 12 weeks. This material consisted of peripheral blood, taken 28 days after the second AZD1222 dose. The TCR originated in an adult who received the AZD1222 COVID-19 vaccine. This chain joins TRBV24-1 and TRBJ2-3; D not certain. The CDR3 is CATSDSHTDTQYF. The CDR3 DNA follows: TGTGCCACCAGTGATTCCCACACAGATACGCAGTATTTT.